One TCR beta chain is described in this entry. The antigen is undetermined. The sample comes from a study of cytomegalovirus exposure and HLA in healthy donors. A multiplex PCR was run with 60 Vbeta primers and 13 Jbeta primers. This table comes from immunoSEQ multiplex PCR, and its TCRdb copy is limited to in-frame clones, with some not included. The table includes fewer than 200,000 clones, approximately 76% detected once. Study-wide results and limits: Reports indicate that TCR beta sequences accurately predicted the HLA-A and HLA-B alleles of most subjects. Common viral pathogens (according to a later analysis) appeared linked to several of the most significant clusters.

Per the germline V gene, CDR1 is MDHEN and CDR2 is SYDVKM. Between the trimmed V and J ends, which lost 7 bases and 8 bases, there was a span of 17 bases. This CDR3 region has 13 residues. This TCR derives from a man in his 60s in good health and CMV-seronegative. Sequencing used PBMCs. The chain carries TRBV28 and TRBJ1-1; D may be TRBD1 (5 bases). CDR3 sequence: CASILQGEPEAFF. The CDR3 DNA sequence: TGTGCCAGCATCCTACAAGGGGAACCAGAAGCTTTCTTT.